A single sample gave rise to the 17 T cell receptor beta chains below, sequenced in a study of beta chain features in type 1 diabetes. The whole isolated RNA underwent reverse transcription, so sequencing captured expressed TCRB transcripts. Assay: immunoSEQ multiplex PCR; the TCRdb copy retains only in-frame clones and omits some. Of around 250,000 clones detected, 14% appear once; the ten largest clones hold over 0.015%. These receptors' targets are unknown. Study-wide results and caveats: All four CD4+ subsets from Type 1 diabetes patients carried moderately but significantly shorter TCRB CDR3s.

The sample comprised naive CD4+ T cells from blood. These receptors all stem from a man aged 30 to 39 with type 1 diabetes.

The chain employs TRBV5-1 and TRBJ2-7; TRBD1 agrees at 9 bases. The V and J ends lost 3 bases and 6 bases, in that order; junction bases with no gene match: 1. This CDR3 is built from 12 residues. Germline V gene sequence: CDR1 SGHRS, CDR2 YFSETQ. The DNA for the CDR3 is TGCGCCAGCAGCTCGGGACAGGGCGAGCAGTACTTC. Protein: CASSSGQGEQYF.

This clone was picked up a small number of times. The chain links TRBV18 to TRBJ2-1, with 7 positions matching TRBD2. The CDR3 sequence is 13 residues long. V shed 6 bases and J 9 bases; nucleotides not matched to a gene: 8. Germline V gene lookup returns CDR1 KGHSH and CDR2 LQKENI. The CDR3 reads CASSRGAGAEQFF. In nucleotides, the CDR3 is TGTGCCAGCTCCCGCGGGGCGGGAGCTGAGCAGTTCTTC.

The V gene is TRBV7-9, the J gene TRBJ2-1; 8 bases fit TRBD1. With 5 bases clipped from V and 12 bases from J, the junction kept 6 bases outside the gene matches. The CDR3 runs to 12 residues. Germline assignment: CDR1 SEHNR and CDR2 FQNEAQ (reference sequence). The CDR3 loop reads CASSQQTGAQFF. CDR3 bases: TGTGCCAGCAGCCAGCAGACAGGGGCGCAGTTCTTC.

This clone was seen more than once but under ten times. The genes are TRBV7-9 and TRBJ2-5, with D possibly being TRBD2 (6 bases). V gave up 5 bases and J gave up 5 bases, with 18 bases separating them. Germline loops: CDR1 SEHNR, CDR2 FQNEAQ (reference sequence). The CDR3 totals 15 residues. The CDR3 spells CASSPRAGSGETQYF. The CDR3 bases are TGTGCCAGCAGCCCACGCGCGGGAAGTGGGGAGACCCAGTACTTC.

The CDR3 DNA sequence: TGTGCCAGCAGCAGCAACTACGAGCAGTACTTC. Its protein is CASSSNYEQYF. The rearrangement links TRBV7-2 to TRBJ2-7, with D hard to call. V dropped 5 bases and J dropped 3 bases, with 5 bases sitting between them. This CDR3 region has 11 residues. Germline CDR1 reads SGHTA; CDR2 reads FQGNSA.

The V and J genes are TRBV29-1 and TRBJ1-1; 10 nucleotides match TRBD1. V gave up 1 base and J gave up 3 bases; unmatched junction bases: 5. Germline loops: CDR1 SQVTM, CDR2 ANQGSEA. The CDR3 has 15 residues. The DNA for the CDR3 is TGCAGCGTTGAAGGGGACAGGGGTGGGGACACTGAAGCTTTCTTT. Residues: CSVEGDRGGDTEAFF. Based on the CDR3 plus reference TRBV29-1 and TRBJ1-1, the full variable domain is SAVISQKPSRDICQRGTSLTIQCQVDSQVTMMFWYRQQPGQSLTLIATANQGSEATYESGFVIDKFPISRPNLTFSTLTVSNMSPEDSSIYLCSVEGDRGGDTEAFFGQGTRLTVV.

This sequence joins TRBV25-1 and TRBJ1-1; 9 bases fit TRBD1. The J segment lost 7 bases and the V segment lost 5 bases, leaving 5 bases of the junction unmatched. The CDR3 extends over 13 amino acids. CDR1 and CDR2 from the germline V gene are MGHDK and SYGVNS. In nucleotides, the CDR3 is TGTGCCAGCAGTACACAGGGGGCGAGTGAAGCTTTCTTT. This gives the protein CASSTQGASEAFF.

This clone showed up just a few times. The chain couples TRBV2 to TRBJ2-1; 10 bases agree with TRBD2. Germline V gene sequence: CDR1 SNHLY, CDR2 FYNNEI. The CDR3 has 13 residues. Trimming took 6 bases from V and 9 from J; bases not matched to a gene: 5. CDR3 sequence (DNA): TGTGCCAGCAGACTAGCGGGGTTGGTTGAGCAGTTCTTC. Translated: CASRLAGLVEQFF.

The chain employs TRBV6-5 and TRBJ1-2, with a tentative D call TRBD1 (6 bases). Germline V lookup: CDR1 MNHEY, CDR2 SVGAGI. V was pared by 0 bases and J by 3 bases, with 11 bases between. The CDR3 runs to 15 residues. Written as DNA, the CDR3 is TGTGCCAGCAGTTACTCGACGCGGGGGCACTATGGCTACACCTTC. This codes for CASSYSTRGHYGYTF.

This chain uses TRBV7-6 with TRBJ2-1; 7 bases are a match to TRBD2. Germline assignment: CDR1 SGHVS and CDR2 FNYEAQ. This CDR3 is built from 14 residues. Losses at the gene ends were 8 bases for V and 4 bases for J; bases not matched to a gene: 8. CDR3 sequence: CASRAGVSYNEQFF. The CDR3 region has the DNA TGTGCCAGCCGGGCGGGAGTCTCATACAATGAGCAGTTCTTC.

In this sample, this clone turned up a few times. V gene TRBV5-4 combines with J gene TRBJ1-4, with TRBD1 matching 8 bases. The germline CDR1 and CDR2 sequences are SGHNT and YYREEE (reference sequence). V lost 2 bases and J lost 7; bases outside the gene matches: 4. The CDR3 totals 14 residues. The CDR3 DNA reads as TGTGCCAGCAGCTTCGGACAGGGTTTTGAAAAACTGTTTTTT. This gives the protein CASSFGQGFEKLFF.

The genes are TRBV29-1 and TRBJ2-1, with D perhaps matching TRBD1 (5 bases). The germline V gene has CDR1 SQVTM and CDR2 ANQGSEA. CDR3 size: 14 residues. V shed 2 bases and J shed 5 bases, with 13 bases lying between them. CDR3 DNA: TGCAGCGTTGAAAACAGGCCTGGGAACAATGAGCAGTTCTTC. It is translated as CSVENRPGNNEQFF.

The V gene is TRBV27, the J gene TRBJ2-7, with 7 bases identical to TRBD2. The J segment lost 3 bases and the V segment lost 7 bases, leaving 9 bases of the junction unmatched. Germline V gene data show CDR1 as MNHEY and CDR2 as SMNVEV (reference sequence). This CDR3 has 14 residues. For the CDR3, the DNA is TGTGCCAGCACCCCGAGGGGCGGGAGCTACGAGCAGTACTTC. Protein product: CASTPRGGSYEQYF.

The J gene is TRBJ2-4, the V gene TRBV4-2, with TRBD1 matching over 10 bases. The V segment lost 0 bases and the J segment 8 bases; nucleotides outside the gene matches: 13. CDR1 and CDR2 (germline): LGHNA, YNFKEQ. The CDR3 is 18 residues long. The CDR3 nucleotides read TGTGCCAGCAGCCAAGAGTTATCGGACAGGGGGTTCTCGGACATTCAGTACTTC. The encoded protein is CASSQELSDRGFSDIQYF.

This clone has a handful of counts. The chain links TRBV7-9 to TRBJ2-2; tentatively, D is TRBD1 (6 bases). The CDR3 spans 15 residues. Trimming stripped 5 bases from V and 4 bases from J, with 14 bases between. The V gene's germline CDR1 is SEHNR and CDR2 FQNEAQ (reference sequence). The CDR3 region has the DNA TGTGCCAGCAGCCCCAGGGGTGCGCGCACCGGGGAGCTGTTTTTT. As protein: CASSPRGARTGELFF.

V is TRBV27 and J is TRBJ2-4, with TRBD1 identical over 7 bases. This CDR3 spans 14 amino acids. Germline CDR1 reads MNHEY; CDR2 reads SMNVEV (reference sequence). V shed 5 bases and J 7 bases; nucleotides not matched to a gene: 8. CDR3 in amino acids: CASSPRQGLNIQYF. For the CDR3, the DNA is TGTGCCAGCAGTCCGAGACAGGGTTTGAACATTCAGTACTTC.

This clone was seen more than once but under ten times. The chain employs TRBV7-2 and TRBJ2-7; D is undetermined. The CDR3 length is 13 residues. Trimming left V 8 bases short and J 6 bases short, with 17 bases between. The germline CDR1 and CDR2 sequences are SGHTA and FQGNSA. CDR3 region: CASSTSQASEQYF. Here the CDR3 DNA reads TGTGCCAGCTCCACTTCCCAAGCGTCCGAGCAGTACTTC.